The 23 T cell receptor beta chains presented below share a single source sample, sequenced in a study of OX40 agonist ivuxolimab in advanced cancers. Using immunoSEQ multiplex PCR, the repertoire was profiled, and TCRdb retains in-frame clones only, with some absent. The data contain 40,000 to 45,000 clones, around nine tenths of them seen just once; the ten biggest clones take up roughly 13%. Here the sequenced sample was CD4+ or CD8+ T cells sorted from blood, taken in a trial of the OX40 agonist ivuxolimab. The source of these receptors is an adult with an advanced solid tumor such as melanoma, head and neck, liver or kidney cancer.

This clone was seen only once. This sequence joins TRBV18 and TRBJ2-7; maybe TRBD2 (5 bases). CDR3 length equals 13 residues. The V and J ends lost 3 bases and 2 bases respectively, with 8 bases between them. Germline V gene data show CDR1 as KGHSH and CDR2 as LQKENI. The CDR3 spells CASSPTRTYEQYF. CDR3 DNA: TGTGCCAGCTCACCCACTAGAACCTACGAGCAGTACTTC.

This chain joins TRBV5-1 and TRBJ1-4, with TRBD1 matching over 9 bases. The germline CDR1 and CDR2 sequences are SGHRS and YFSETQ. With 0 bases clipped from V and 7 bases from J, the junction kept 4 bases outside the gene matches. The CDR3 runs 15 residues. DNA of the CDR3: TGCGCCAGCAGCTTGGGGGGACAGGGTGGTGAAAAACTGTTTTTT. Protein sequence: CASSLGGQGGEKLFF.

The V and J genes are TRBV15 and TRBJ1-2; D possibly corresponds to TRBD1 (5 bases). The CDR3 sequence is 11 residues long. Between the trimmed V and J ends, which lost 7 bases and 7 bases, there was a span of 10 bases. Looked up from germline, CDR1 is LNHNV and CDR2 is YYDKDF (reference sequence). CDR3 sequence (DNA): TGTGCCACCAACGCAGGGCTTGGCTACACCTTC. Encoded protein: CATNAGLGYTF.

The V and J genes are TRBV7-9 and TRBJ1-2, with a possible D match to TRBD1 (6 bases). This CDR3 has 15 residues. Trimming cost V 2 bases and J 4 bases, with 14 bases left between them. Germline V gene lookup returns CDR1 SEHNR and CDR2 FQNEAQ (reference sequence). Here the CDR3 reads CASSLSGRGAYGYTF. The CDR3 DNA is TGTGCCAGCAGCTTATCAGGCAGGGGAGCCTATGGCTACACCTTC.

For this clone: Sequence at one end of the junction differs from germline and may be a read error. The chain is built from TRBV4-2 and TRBJ2-2; 9 bases line up with TRBD2. The CDR3 has 18 amino acids. CDR1 is LGHNA and CDR2 is YNFKEQ in the germline V gene. CDR3 sequence reads: CASSKEVEAGGNTGELFF. CDR3 sequence (DNA): TGTGCCAGCAGCAAAGAAGTGGAAGCGGGAGGGAACACCGGGGAGCTGTTTTTT.

This chain connects TRBV18 to TRBJ2-5; D possibly corresponds to TRBD2 (6 bases). Germline CDR1 and CDR2: KGHSH and LQKENI. CDR3 size: 14 residues. Deletions cut 1 base from V and 2 bases from J, with 8 bases between. The CDR3 sequence is CASSPQGRQETQYF. CDR3 DNA: TGTGCCAGCTCACCACAGGGGAGGCAAGAGACCCAGTACTTC. Supplemented by reference TRBV18 and TRBJ2-5, the full variable domain reads NAGVMQNPRHLVRRRGQEARLRCSPMKGHSHVYWYRQLPEEGLKFMVYLQKENIIDESGMPKERFSAEFPKEGPSILRIQQVVRGDSAAYFCASSPQGRQETQYFGPGTRLLVL.

The V and J genes are TRBV12-5 and TRBJ2-1; 9 nucleotides line up with TRBD1. The CDR3 is 15 amino acids. Germline V CDR1 and CDR2: LGHNT, FRNRAP. After removal of 5 bases from V and 7 bases from J, the junction contained 9 bases not matched to a gene. The CDR3 sequence: CASGASGQGINEQFF. The CDR3 DNA is TGTGCTAGTGGTGCTTCGGGACAGGGAATAAATGAGCAGTTCTTC.

V is TRBV6-5 and J is TRBJ2-5, with 7 bases aligning to TRBD2. In germline, CDR1 is MNHEY, CDR2 SVGAGI. After removal of 6 bases from V and 3 bases from J, the junction contained 10 bases not matched to a gene. This CDR3 contains 15 residues. CDR3 sequence (DNA): TGTGCCAGCAGCCTGACCTGGACTAGGAAAGAGACCCAGTACTTC. Translating gives CASSLTWTRKETQYF.

The chain joins TRBV18 to TRBJ2-7; a possible D gene is TRBD1 (6 bases). The CDR3 runs 12 residues. The ends were cut back, 3 bases at V and 7 bases at J, with 10 bases in the middle. Germline V CDR1 and CDR2: KGHSH, LQKENI. Here the CDR3 reads CASSPTGEEQYF. CDR3 nucleotides: TGTGCCAGCTCACCGACAGGTGAAGAGCAGTACTTC.

CDR3 bases: TGCAGTGCTAAGGACAACTACGAGCAGTACTTC. This encodes CSAKDNYEQYF. The V gene is TRBV20-1, the J gene TRBJ2-7; tentatively, D is TRBD1 (5 bases). Between the trimmed V and J ends, which lost 4 bases and 3 bases, there was a span of 7 bases. CDR3 length equals 11 residues. Looked up from germline, CDR1 is DFQATT and CDR2 is SNEGSKA (reference sequence).

The chain links TRBV7-9 to TRBJ2-2; perhaps D is TRBD1 or TRBD2 (5 bases each). Germline CDR1 reads SEHNR; CDR2 reads FQNEAQ (reference sequence). Trimming left V 5 bases short and J 3 bases short, with 19 bases between. The CDR3 contains 17 residues. CDR3 region: CASSPVGRTPDTGELFF. The CDR3 DNA reads as TGTGCCAGCAGCCCCGTGGGACGGACCCCTGACACCGGGGAGCTGTTTTTT.

This chain joins TRBV7-2 and TRBJ1-5; D possibly corresponds to TRBD1 (5 bases). Germline CDR1 is SGHTA and CDR2 is FQGNSA. Trimming left V 1 base short and J 5 bases short, with 6 bases between. CDR3 length: 13 amino acids. Written as DNA, the CDR3 is TGTGCCAGCAGCTTAGGGGGGGATCAGCCCCAGCATTTT. It is translated as CASSLGGDQPQHF.

The chain combines TRBV6-5 with TRBJ2-7; D is uncertain. CDR3 length equals 12 residues. V gave up 2 bases and J gave up 6 bases, with 8 bases separating them. CDR1 and CDR2 (germline): MNHEY, SVGAGI. CDR3 DNA: TGTGCCAGCAGTTACACCGCTAGCGAGCAGTACTTC. This encodes CASSYTASEQYF.

The chain has TRBV2 and TRBJ1-1, with D possibly matching TRBD1 (6 bases). This CDR3 is built from 17 residues. V dropped 6 bases and J dropped 6 bases, with 26 bases sitting between them. Looked up from germline, CDR1 is SNHLY and CDR2 is FYNNEI. The CDR3 region has the DNA TGTGCCAGCAGGGTACAGGGTTCAAAGGGTATTGGGTCTGAAGCTTTCTTT. It is translated as CASRVQGSKGIGSEAFF. The full variable domain, its missing parts supplied by reference TRBV2 and TRBJ1-1, is EPEVTQTPSHQVTQMGQEVILRCVPISNHLYFYWYRQILGQKVEFLVSFYNNEISEKSEIFDDQFSVERPDGSNFTLKIRSTKLEDSAMYFCASRVQGSKGIGSEAFFGQGTRLTVV.

This chain connects TRBV19 to TRBJ2-2, with a weak D call TRBD2 (5 bases). CDR1 and CDR2 (germline): LNHDA, SQIVND (reference sequence). The CDR3 consists of 15 residues. Trimming took 0 bases from V and 2 from J, leaving 7 bases between them. CDR3 DNA: TGTGCCAGTAGTATAGACGGGATTAACACCGGGGAGCTGTTTTTT. Protein product: CASSIDGINTGELFF.

The chain links TRBV11-2 to TRBJ2-1; 10 bases map to TRBD2. With V trimmed by 1 base and J by 4 bases, 10 bases remained unmatched. CDR1 is SGHAT and CDR2 is FQNNGV in the germline V gene. The CDR3 covers 18 residues. The chain's CDR3 is CASSLGWASGSRYNEQFF. CDR3 nucleotide sequence: TGTGCCAGCAGCTTAGGTTGGGCTAGCGGGAGTAGGTACAATGAGCAGTTCTTC.

The V and J genes are TRBV5-1 and TRBJ2-3; 7 bases fit TRBD2. Unmatched junction bases numbered 7, after V lost 3 bases and J lost 0 bases. Germline CDR1 SGHRS, CDR2 YFSETQ. CDR3 size: 16 residues. The CDR3 protein is CASSSRGRESTDTQYF. The CDR3 DNA reads TGCGCCAGCAGCTCGAGAGGGCGGGAGAGCACAGATACGCAGTATTTT.

The rearrangement uses TRBV4-1 and TRBJ2-6, with D maybe TRBD1 (5 bases). Germline CDR1 MGHRA, CDR2 YSYEKL. The CDR3 has 16 amino acids. Trimming stripped 2 bases from V and 2 bases from J, with 10 bases between. The CDR3 loop reads CASSQSPGTGANVLTF. In DNA form, the CDR3 reads TGCGCCAGCAGCCAATCCCCAGGGACTGGGGCCAACGTCCTGACTTTC.

The chain is built from TRBV6-5 and TRBJ2-7; 8 positions agree with TRBD1. This CDR3 region has 14 residues. The junction had 2 bases not matched to a gene; V was cut back by 4 bases and J by 0 bases. The germline V gene has CDR1 MNHEY and CDR2 SVGAGI. The CDR3 loop is CASSWTGSSYEQYF. The CDR3 coding sequence is TGTGCCAGCAGTTGGACAGGGAGCTCCTACGAGCAGTACTTC.

This clone was observed once. The chain carries TRBV5-1 and TRBJ2-2, with TRBD2 as a possible D gene (6 bases). Germline V lookup: CDR1 SGHRS, CDR2 YFSETQ. The CDR3 sequence is 14 residues long. Trimming stripped 0 bases from V and 7 bases from J, with 10 bases between. The chain's CDR3 is CASSLGFSGGELFF. CDR3 in DNA: TGCGCCAGCAGCTTGGGCTTTAGCGGCGGGGAGCTGTTTTTT.

This chain links TRBV19 with TRBJ2-5, with D possibly matching TRBD1 (5 bases). This CDR3 has 13 residues. Germline CDR1 is LNHDA and CDR2 is SQIVND (reference sequence). The V gene lost 6 bases and the J gene lost 3 bases, with 11 bases spanning the gap. CDR3 amino acids: CASSFGREETQYF. In DNA, the CDR3 is TGTGCCAGTAGCTTCGGCAGGGAAGAGACCCAGTACTTC. The full variable domain, in which reference TRBV19 and TRBJ2-5 provide the parts outside the CDR3, is DGGITQSPKYLFRKEGQNVTLSCEQNLNHDAMYWYRQDPGQGLRLIYYSQIVNDFQKGDIAEGYSVSREKKESFPLTVTSAQKNPTAFYLCASSFGREETQYFGPGTRLLVL.

The chain couples TRBV19 to TRBJ2-5; D may be TRBD1 (6 bases). Germline assignment: CDR1 LNHDA and CDR2 SQIVND (reference sequence). Trimming removed 3 bases at V and 7 bases at J, with 21 bases between. The CDR3 sequence is 16 residues long. The CDR3 DNA follows: TGTGCCAGTAGTATGAGTAGCAGGGGCCCATCGGGGACCCAGTACTTC. This sequence encodes CASSMSSRGPSGTQYF.

The J gene is TRBJ1-2, the V gene TRBV5-4; D is ambiguous. From germline, CDR1 is SGHNT and CDR2 YYREEE (reference sequence). The CDR3 is made up of 16 amino acids. V was cut by 7 bases and J by 0 bases, with 19 bases left in between. The CDR3 loop is CASSPLPAGTNYGYTF. For the CDR3, the DNA is TGTGCCAGCTCTCCACTCCCAGCCGGGACTAACTATGGCTACACCTTC. The complete variable domain, with remaining parts taken from reference TRBV5-4 and TRBJ1-2, reads ETGVTQSPTHLIKTRGQQVTLRCSSQSGHNTVSWYQQALGQGPQFIFQYYREEENGRGNFPPRFSGLQFPNYSSELNVNALELDDSALYLCASSPLPAGTNYGYTFGSGTRLTVV.